A selection of T cell receptor beta chains follows, all from one sample in a study of cytomegalovirus exposure and HLA in healthy donors. Clones were read by immunoSEQ multiplex PCR, and TCRdb kept only the in-frame ones, dropping some. The sample lists fewer than 200,000 clones; 85% were seen once. Sequenced material: PBMCs. The receptors shown here come from a man younger than 35 in good health and CMV-seropositive. CDR3s include the opening cysteine and the closing phenylalanine or tryptophan. D genes are given only for firm matches. A row's size may be missing; if present it is once, few, many or a size class.

j_gene: TRBJ2-7; d_gene: NA; v_gene: TRBV4-2; abundance: NA; CDR3nt: TGTGCCAGCAGCCGAAACAGGGATGGGGACTACGAGCAGTACTTC; CDR3aa: CASSRNRDGDYEQYF
j_gene: TRBJ2-2; d_gene: TRBD2; v_gene: TRBV7-2; abundance: few; CDR3nt: TGTGCCAGCAGCTTAGCTCCAGCGGGGGCCGGGGAGCTGTTTTTT; CDR3aa: CASSLAPAGAGELFF
j_gene: TRBJ2-1; d_gene: TRBD2; v_gene: TRBV7-9; abundance: NA; CDR3nt: TGTGCCAGCACGGCGGGGGGGCGAGATGAGCAGTTCTTC; CDR3aa: CASTAGGRDEQFF
j_gene: TRBJ2-5; d_gene: NA; v_gene: TRBV5-1; abundance: NA; CDR3nt: TGCGCCAGCAGCTTGGCAGAAGAGACCCAGTACTTC; CDR3aa: CASSLAEETQYF
j_gene: TRBJ1-2; d_gene: NA; v_gene: TRBV27; abundance: NA; CDR3nt: TGTGCCAGCAGTCCGGCCCGGGGGGCGTTAAATAACTATGGCTACACCTTC; CDR3aa: CASSPARGALNNYGYTF
j_gene: TRBJ1-6; d_gene: NA; v_gene: TRBV2; abundance: NA; CDR3nt: TGTGCCAGCAGTGGAGACAGACAGTCACCCCTCCACTTT; CDR3aa: CASSGDRQSPLHF
j_gene: TRBJ2-7; d_gene: TRBD2; v_gene: TRBV11-3; abundance: NA; CDR3nt: TGTGCCAGCAGCTTAGATCCGGGAGGGTACGAGCAGTACTTC; CDR3aa: CASSLDPGGYEQYF
j_gene: TRBJ1-4; d_gene: NA; v_gene: TRBV4-3; abundance: NA; CDR3nt: TGCGCCAGCAGCCAAGATCCCCCAGGGACTAATGAAAAACTGTTTTTT; CDR3aa: CASSQDPPGTNEKLFF
j_gene: TRBJ2-3; d_gene: NA; v_gene: TRBV19; abundance: NA; CDR3nt: TGTGCCACCCAAGGAGGGGATACGCAGTATTTT; CDR3aa: CATQGGDTQYF
j_gene: TRBJ2-7; d_gene: NA; v_gene: TRBV2; abundance: NA; CDR3nt: TGTGCCAGCAGACCCCGACAGGATCCAGTAGGATACGAGCAGTACTTC; CDR3aa: CASRPRQDPVGYEQYF
j_gene: TRBJ1-5; d_gene: NA; v_gene: TRBV21-1; abundance: NA; CDR3nt: TGTGCCAGCAGCAAGGGGGCTAGGGGCAATCAGCCCCAGCATTTT; CDR3aa: CASSKGARGNQPQHF
j_gene: TRBJ1-5; d_gene: NA; v_gene: TRBV4-2; abundance: NA; CDR3nt: TGTGCCAGCAGCCAAGAGGGAGCGGGGAATCAGCCCCAGCATTTT; CDR3aa: CASSQEGAGNQPQHF
j_gene: TRBJ2-7; d_gene: NA; v_gene: TRBV7-9; abundance: NA; CDR3nt: TGTGCCAGCAGCTGGGGTGGGGAGAACTACGAGCAGTACTTC; CDR3aa: CASSWGGENYEQYF
j_gene: TRBJ1-2; d_gene: TRBD1; v_gene: TRBV6-1; abundance: NA; CDR3nt: TGTGCCAGCGGACAGGGTGGGGGCTACACCTTC; CDR3aa: CASGQGGGYTF
j_gene: TRBJ2-7; d_gene: NA; v_gene: TRBV7-9; abundance: NA; CDR3nt: TGTGCCAGCAGCTGGAGGTTGTACGAGCAGTACTTC; CDR3aa: CASSWRLYEQYF
j_gene: TRBJ1-2; d_gene: NA; v_gene: TRBV19; abundance: once; CDR3nt: TGTGCCAGTAGCCTCGGGACACTCTCTAACTATGGCTACACCTTC; CDR3aa: CASSLGTLSNYGYTF
j_gene: TRBJ2-7; d_gene: NA; v_gene: TRBV19; abundance: NA; CDR3nt: TGTGCCAGTAGTATAGCCGAGGGTCTCACCTACGAGCAGTACTTC; CDR3aa: CASSIAEGLTYEQYF
j_gene: TRBJ1-2; d_gene: TRBD1; v_gene: TRBV7-2; abundance: NA; CDR3nt: TGTGCCAGCAGCCCCAGACAGGGAACAAACAAAGACTATGGCTACACCTTC; CDR3aa: CASSPRQGTNKDYGYTF
j_gene: TRBJ2-3; d_gene: TRBD1; v_gene: TRBV27; abundance: NA; CDR3nt: TGTGCCAGCAGGACAGGGACGGGCACAGATACGCAGTATTTT; CDR3aa: CASRTGTGTDTQYF
j_gene: TRBJ1-1; d_gene: NA; v_gene: TRBV7-3; abundance: NA; CDR3nt: TGTGCCAGCAGGAACGGGGGGCGACGAACTGAAGCTTTCTTT; CDR3aa: CASRNGGRRTEAFF
j_gene: TRBJ2-5; d_gene: NA; v_gene: TRBV5-1; abundance: once; CDR3nt: TGCGCCAGCAGCTTGGCCGGGGGAGCAGAGACCCAGTACTTC; CDR3aa: CASSLAGGAETQYF
j_gene: TRBJ1-4; d_gene: TRBD1; v_gene: TRBV7-2; abundance: NA; CDR3nt: TGTGCCAGCAGCTGGGGGGGGACAGGGAATGAAAAACTGTTTTTT; CDR3aa: CASSWGGTGNEKLFF
j_gene: TRBJ2-1; d_gene: TRBD2; v_gene: TRBV7-8; abundance: NA; CDR3nt: TGTGCCAGCAGCTTAGCCCGGACTAGCGGGGGGGCTATTAATGAGCAGTTCTTC; CDR3aa: CASSLARTSGGAINEQFF
j_gene: TRBJ2-3; d_gene: TRBD2; v_gene: TRBV4-3; abundance: few; CDR3nt: TGCGCCAGCAGCCAAGATGTAACTAGCGGGTCTAGCACAGATACGCAGTATTTT; CDR3aa: CASSQDVTSGSSTDTQYF
j_gene: TRBJ2-5; d_gene: NA; v_gene: TRBV4-3; abundance: NA; CDR3nt: TGCGCCAGCAGCCAAGATAGCGGAGGCTACCCCAAGACCCAGTACTTC; CDR3aa: CASSQDSGGYPKTQYF
j_gene: TRBJ1-2; d_gene: NA; v_gene: TRBV5-4; abundance: NA; CDR3nt: TGTGCCAGCAGCTTTTCAACGGAGTCATTCTATGGCTACACCTTC; CDR3aa: CASSFSTESFYGYTF
j_gene: TRBJ2-2; d_gene: TRBD2; v_gene: TRBV6-1; abundance: NA; CDR3nt: TGTGCCAGCAGCCGCGGGGGGGCGAACACCGGGGAGCTGTTTTTT; CDR3aa: CASSRGGANTGELFF
j_gene: TRBJ2-3; d_gene: TRBD1; v_gene: TRBV5-1; abundance: NA; CDR3nt: TGCGCCAGCAGCCAGGGGACAGCTAGCACAGATACGCAGTATTTT; CDR3aa: CASSQGTASTDTQYF
j_gene: TRBJ2-2; d_gene: NA; v_gene: TRBV9; abundance: NA; CDR3nt: TGTGCCAGCAGCGTAGCCCCCCCGCCGAGCACCGGGGAGCTGTTTTTT; CDR3aa: CASSVAPPPSTGELFF
j_gene: TRBJ1-1; d_gene: NA; v_gene: TRBV5-1; abundance: few; CDR3nt: TGCGCCAGCAGCTTCAGGGGAGAGAGAACTGAAGCTTTCTTT; CDR3aa: CASSFRGERTEAFF
j_gene: TRBJ2-4; d_gene: NA; v_gene: TRBV4-1; abundance: NA; CDR3nt: TGCGCCAGCAGCCAAGATCTCGGGCGGCAGGGAAAAGCCAAAAACAGTCAGTACTTC; CDR3aa: CASSQDLGRQGKAKNSQYF
j_gene: TRBJ2-7; d_gene: TRBD2; v_gene: TRBV9; abundance: NA; CDR3nt: TGTGCCAGCAGCACCCGAGGGGAGGGAGGAATCTACGAGCAGTACTTC; CDR3aa: CASSTRGEGGIYEQYF
j_gene: TRBJ2-1; d_gene: NA; v_gene: TRBV18; abundance: once; CDR3nt: TGTGCCAGCTCACCGGGGGGACAGAGCTCCTACAATGAGCAGTTCTTC; CDR3aa: CASSPGGQSSYNEQFF
j_gene: TRBJ1-4; d_gene: NA; v_gene: TRBV19; abundance: once; CDR3nt: TGTGCCAGTAATCGTCTCGGAACTAATGAAAAACTGTTTTTT; CDR3aa: CASNRLGTNEKLFF
j_gene: TRBJ1-1; d_gene: TRBD1; v_gene: TRBV28; abundance: NA; CDR3nt: TGTGCCAGCAGTTCCGGACAGGGGGACACTGAAGCTTTCTTT; CDR3aa: CASSSGQGDTEAFF
j_gene: TRBJ1-3; d_gene: NA; v_gene: TRBV28; abundance: NA; CDR3nt: TGTGCCAGCAGGCAGGGCCCTGGAAACACCATATATTTT; CDR3aa: CASRQGPGNTIYF
j_gene: TRBJ1-1; d_gene: NA; v_gene: TRBV27; abundance: NA; CDR3nt: TGTGCCAGCAGTCGGCAGGGGTGGGCGAGGAACACTGAAGCTTTCTTT; CDR3aa: CASSRQGWARNTEAFF
j_gene: TRBJ2-5; d_gene: TRBD2; v_gene: TRBV6-5; abundance: once; CDR3nt: TGTGCCAGCAGTTCCGGACTAGCGGGGCCCCAAGAGACCCAGTACTTC; CDR3aa: CASSSGLAGPQETQYF
j_gene: TRBJ1-1; d_gene: TRBD1; v_gene: TRBV7-6; abundance: NA; CDR3nt: TGTGCCAGCAGCACTAGACAGGGGGACACTGAAGCTTTCTTT; CDR3aa: CASSTRQGDTEAFF
j_gene: TRBJ2-7; d_gene: TRBD2; v_gene: TRBV5-6; abundance: once; CDR3nt: TGTGCCAGCAGCTTGGATAGCGGGGCCTCCTACGAGCAGTACTTC; CDR3aa: CASSLDSGASYEQYF
j_gene: TRBJ2-7; d_gene: TRBD1; v_gene: TRBV10-3; abundance: once; CDR3nt: TGTGCCATCAGTGGCCGGGACAGGGGCTACGAGCAGTACTTC; CDR3aa: CAISGRDRGYEQYF
j_gene: TRBJ1-6; d_gene: NA; v_gene: TRBV30; abundance: NA; CDR3nt: TGTGCCTGGTCCCAGGGGAGCTCCTATAATTCACCCCTCCACTTT; CDR3aa: CAWSQGSSYNSPLHF
j_gene: TRBJ1-2; d_gene: TRBD1; v_gene: TRBV4-3; abundance: NA; CDR3nt: TGCGCCAGCAGCCACCCCAGGGGGAGCGATGGCTACACCTTC; CDR3aa: CASSHPRGSDGYTF
j_gene: TRBJ1-2; d_gene: TRBD1; v_gene: TRBV6-4; abundance: NA; CDR3nt: TGTGCCAGCCGAGATACCGACAGGGATCATGGCTACACCTTC; CDR3aa: CASRDTDRDHGYTF
j_gene: TRBJ1-3; d_gene: TRBD1; v_gene: TRBV6-5; abundance: NA; CDR3nt: TGTGCCAGCAGTCAGGGGACAGCCTCTGGAAACACCATATATTTT; CDR3aa: CASSQGTASGNTIYF
j_gene: TRBJ2-3; d_gene: NA; v_gene: TRBV21-1; abundance: NA; CDR3nt: TGTGCCAGCAAGCTAGCGGGGATTGTAGATACGCAGTATTTT; CDR3aa: CASKLAGIVDTQYF
j_gene: TRBJ2-7; d_gene: NA; v_gene: TRBV7-2; abundance: NA; CDR3nt: TGTGCCAGCAGCACCCGGGACAACATCCCCTACGAGCAGTACTTC; CDR3aa: CASSTRDNIPYEQYF
j_gene: TRBJ1-1; d_gene: TRBD1; v_gene: TRBV18; abundance: NA; CDR3nt: TGTGCCAGCTCACGACAGGGACCGAACACTGAAGCTTTCTTT; CDR3aa: CASSRQGPNTEAFF
j_gene: TRBJ1-2; d_gene: TRBD1; v_gene: TRBV6-5; abundance: NA; CDR3nt: TGTGCCAGCAGTTCGTCAGGGGGCGCCCCTGGCTACACCTTC; CDR3aa: CASSSSGGAPGYTF
j_gene: TRBJ1-5; d_gene: NA; v_gene: TRBV19; abundance: NA; CDR3nt: TGTGCCAGTAGTCGTAGCAATCAGCCCCAGCATTTT; CDR3aa: CASSRSNQPQHF
j_gene: TRBJ2-3; d_gene: TRBD1; v_gene: TRBV11-3; abundance: NA; CDR3nt: TGTGCCAGCAGCATGGACAGGGGGGTAGATACGCAGTATTTT; CDR3aa: CASSMDRGVDTQYF
j_gene: TRBJ2-7; d_gene: TRBD1; v_gene: TRBV12-5; abundance: NA; CDR3nt: TGTGCTAGTGGTTCCGGGACAGGGGGTGACTACGAGCAGTACTTC; CDR3aa: CASGSGTGGDYEQYF
j_gene: TRBJ2-3; d_gene: TRBD1; v_gene: TRBV19; abundance: NA; CDR3nt: TGTGCCAGTAGTCCCGGGACAGTTAGCACAGATACGCAGTATTTT; CDR3aa: CASSPGTVSTDTQYF
j_gene: TRBJ1-5; d_gene: NA; v_gene: TRBV6-1; abundance: NA; CDR3nt: TGTGCCAGCAGACAGGGTCCAAATCAGCCCCAGCATTTT; CDR3aa: CASRQGPNQPQHF
j_gene: TRBJ2-5; d_gene: TRBD1; v_gene: TRBV4-2; abundance: NA; CDR3nt: TGTGCCAGCAGCCGGGGGACAGGGAAAGAAGAGACCCAGTACTTC; CDR3aa: CASSRGTGKEETQYF
j_gene: TRBJ2-7; d_gene: NA; v_gene: TRBV11-3; abundance: NA; CDR3nt: TGTGCCAGCAGCTTAACTGGTTTTGGAGACGGGCAGTACTTC; CDR3aa: CASSLTGFGDGQYF
j_gene: TRBJ2-7; d_gene: NA; v_gene: TRBV7-6; abundance: NA; CDR3nt: TGTGCCAGCAGCTCCGGGACACCCGCCTACGAGCAGTACTTC; CDR3aa: CASSSGTPAYEQYF
j_gene: TRBJ2-5; d_gene: TRBD2; v_gene: TRBV7-2; abundance: NA; CDR3nt: TGTGCCAGCAGCTTAGTCGGTAGCGGGGGCCCCCGAGACGAGACCCAGTACTTC; CDR3aa: CASSLVGSGGPRDETQYF
j_gene: TRBJ2-1; d_gene: TRBD2; v_gene: TRBV7-9; abundance: NA; CDR3nt: TGTGCCAGCAGGGCGCGGGGGGGCGGGAGCAATGAGCAGTTCTTC; CDR3aa: CASRARGGGSNEQFF
j_gene: TRBJ2-1; d_gene: TRBD2; v_gene: TRBV7-2; abundance: NA; CDR3nt: TGTGCCAGCAGCTACGGACTAGCGGGGGGGAATGAGCAGTTCTTC; CDR3aa: CASSYGLAGGNEQFF